This entry describes one T cell receptor (beta chain). Method: immunoSEQ multiplex PCR; TCRdb's copy keeps in-frame clones and lacks some. The sample lists 82,000 or so clones, around 94% occurring once. This sample is drawn from a study of control samples from healthy donors and cancer patients. The CDR3 length is 16 residues. V lost 1 base, J lost 3 bases, and 14 bases lay in between. Germline CDR1 reads LNHNV; CDR2 reads YYDKDF (reference sequence). V is TRBV15 and J is TRBJ2-3, with a weak D call TRBD1 (6 bases). The sequence was obtained from a young woman in good health. The specimen sequenced was blood. As DNA, the CDR3 is TGTGCCACCAGCAGAGCTTTAGGGGGTTTTACAGATACGCAGTATTTT. As protein: CATSRALGGFTDTQYF.